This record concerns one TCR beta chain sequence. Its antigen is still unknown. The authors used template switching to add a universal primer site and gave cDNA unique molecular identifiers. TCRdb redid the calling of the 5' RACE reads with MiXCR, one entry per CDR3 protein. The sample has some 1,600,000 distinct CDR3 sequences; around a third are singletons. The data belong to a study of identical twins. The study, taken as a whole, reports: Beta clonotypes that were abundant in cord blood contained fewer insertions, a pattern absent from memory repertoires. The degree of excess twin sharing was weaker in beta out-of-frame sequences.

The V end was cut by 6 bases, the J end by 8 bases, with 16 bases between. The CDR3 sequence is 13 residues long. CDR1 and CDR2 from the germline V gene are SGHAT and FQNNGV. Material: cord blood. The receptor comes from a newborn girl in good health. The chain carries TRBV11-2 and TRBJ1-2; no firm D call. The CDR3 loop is CASRSSAGKGYTF. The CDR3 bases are TGTGCCAGCAGATCTTCGGCCGGGAAGGGCTACACCTTC.